The 10 T cell receptor beta chains below were found in one sample sequenced in a study of OX40 agonist ivuxolimab in advanced cancers. Method: immunoSEQ multiplex PCR; TCRdb's copy keeps in-frame clones and lacks some. There are 90,000 to 130,000 clones in the sample; approximately 89% occur only once, and 0.27% lies in the top ten. Sequenced material: CD4+ or CD8+ T cells sorted from blood, taken in a trial of the OX40 agonist ivuxolimab. These receptors were collected from an adult with an advanced solid tumor such as melanoma, head and neck, liver or kidney cancer.

This clone is categorized as medium-sized. V usage is TRBV28 and J usage is TRBJ1-5; D is undetermined. Germline V gene lookup returns CDR1 MDHEN and CDR2 SYDVKM. Trimming removed 2 bases at V and 4 bases at J, with 9 bases between. There are 14 residues in the CDR3. The DNA of the CDR3 is TGTGCCAGCAGTTTAGTGACAAGAAATCAGCCCCAGCATTTT. Translated, it gives CASSLVTRNQPQHF.

This chain joins TRBV30 and TRBJ1-5; 7 bases map to TRBD1. Losses at the gene ends were 2 bases for V and 3 bases for J; bases not matched to a gene: 7. This CDR3 contains 15 residues. Germline lookup yields CDR1 GTSNPN and CDR2 SVGIG (reference sequence). CDR3 coding DNA: TGTGCCTGGAGTCGGGACAGTGGCTTCAATCAGCCCCAGCATTTT. Amino acids: CAWSRDSGFNQPQHF.

The chain joins TRBV25-1 to TRBJ2-7; D may be TRBD2 (6 bases). The length of the CDR3 is 14 residues. In germline, CDR1 is MGHDK, CDR2 SYGVNS. V lost 6 bases to trimming and J lost 4 bases, with 16 bases between them. The chain's CDR3 is CASRRSAGTYEQYF. The CDR3 DNA reads as TGTGCCAGCAGACGATCGGCGGGGACTTACGAGCAGTACTTC.

This rearrangement joins TRBV7-9 to TRBJ2-2, with 7 nucleotides matching TRBD1. The CDR3 is 15 amino acids. In germline, CDR1 is SEHNR, CDR2 FQNEAQ (reference sequence). The J segment lost 7 bases and the V segment lost 5 bases, leaving 10 bases of the junction unmatched. The DNA of the CDR3 is TGTGCCAGCAGCCCCTTGACAGGGTCGGGCGGGGAGCTGTTTTTT. Translation gives CASSPLTGSGGELFF.

The rearrangement links TRBV5-1 to TRBJ1-2; D is perhaps TRBD1 (5 bases). This CDR3 is 16 amino acids long. The germline CDR1 and CDR2 sequences are SGHRS and YFSETQ. V was pared by 4 bases and J by 2 bases, with 18 bases between. CDR3 residues: CASSRTRTAGNYGYTF. CDR3 coding DNA: TGCGCCAGCAGCCGAACCCGGACCGCAGGGAACTATGGCTACACCTTC.

The rearrangement joins TRBV5-6 to TRBJ1-2; TRBD1 matches at 8 bases. The CDR3 sequence is 12 residues long. The J segment lost 9 bases and the V segment lost 7 bases, leaving 8 bases of the junction unmatched. Germline CDR1 and CDR2: SGHDT and YYEEEE. The chain's CDR3 is CASGYDRGSYTF. In DNA, the CDR3 is TGTGCCAGCGGCTACGACAGGGGAAGCTACACCTTC.

The chain joins TRBV7-2 to TRBJ2-7; D is ambiguous. From germline, CDR1 is SGHTA and CDR2 FQGNSA. The CDR3 runs 13 residues. V was cut by 0 bases and J by 3 bases, with 6 bases left in between. CDR3 sequence (DNA): TGTGCCAGCAGCTTAGCGAGTCGCTACGAGCAGTACTTC. Amino acid sequence: CASSLASRYEQYF.

Concerning this clone: The junction differs from germline at one of its ends, possibly a read error. V is TRBV4-3 and J is TRBJ2-1, with D perhaps given as TRBD1 or TRBD2 (6 bases each). The CDR3 is 14 amino acids. Germline loops: CDR1 LGHNA, CDR2 YSLEER. This chain's CDR3 is CTSSSFRGQGEQFF. CDR3 nucleotide sequence: TGCACCAGCAGCTCCTTCCGGGGGCAGGGTGAGCAGTTCTTC.

The V call is TRBV7-9, the J call TRBJ1-3, with a possible D match to TRBD1 (5 bases). Germline values: CDR1 SEHNR, CDR2 FQNEAQ (reference sequence). This CDR3 has 17 residues. V lost 3 bases, J lost 0 bases, and 15 bases lay in between. CDR3 loop: CASSFLKQVLSGNTIYF. CDR3 DNA sequence: TGTGCCAGCAGCTTTCTTAAACAGGTTCTCTCTGGAAACACCATATATTTT.

V usage is TRBV4-1 and J usage is TRBJ2-3; 8 nucleotides match TRBD1. Germline CDR1 reads MGHRA; CDR2 reads YSYEKL. The CDR3 runs 15 residues. The V gene end was trimmed by 4 bases and the J gene end by 1 base; junction bases not matched to a gene: 4. The CDR3 loop is CASSREQGGTDTQYF. DNA of the CDR3: TGCGCCAGCAGCCGAGAACAGGGGGGCACAGATACGCAGTATTTT.